This TCR beta chain derives from a study of Ad26.COV2.S vaccination and SARS-CoV-2 variants (dated by TCRdb to 2020 to 2022). In the study overall: Donors in the vaccine arm were drawn from COV1001, a multicentre, randomized, double-blind, placebo-controlled phase I-IIa trial testing Ad26.COV2.S in healthy adults. Ad26.COV2.S was given intramuscularly at 5x10^10 or 1x10^11 viral particles, as a single shot or as two shots 56 days apart. Sequencing of the TCRbeta repertoire served to evaluate the specificity and breadth of SARS-CoV-2-reactive T cell receptors following Ad26.COV2.S vaccination. A total of approximately 32 samples were included in the TCR-sequenced set, comprising 19 Ad26.COV2.S vaccine recipients, 5 placebo recipients and 8 SARS-CoV-2 convalescent individuals. Participants in the trial were split at random into five groups of five each, receiving low-dose or high-dose Ad26.COV2.S once or twice, or else placebo on both occasions. Investigators remained blinded to trial group allocation during experiments and outcome assessment.

This sample's treatment or condition label indicates: roughly 19 received Ad26.COV2.S at low or high dose, single or two shots; a few received placebo; per-sample allocation not given. Repertoires of vaccine and placebo recipients were sequenced from samples taken on day 63 after the first injection. In Cohort 1b, around 25 adults aged 18-55 years were enrolled at a single site in Boston, USA, between 29 July and 7 August 2020. Ad26.COV2.S was a replication-incompetent adenovirus type 26 vector expressing a prefusion-stabilized SARS-CoV-2 spike protein from the original Wuhan strain. Points the paper makes about the study in general: Comparing responses between vaccine doses or regimens was not something the study was powered to do. The authors noted that total T cell responses may have been underestimated by the TCR breadth and depth analyses. Vaccine and placebo recipients had comparable non-spike TCR breadth, which fits with the vaccine containing only spike. Higher spike-specific TCR breadth was observed in Ad26.COV2.S recipients than in placebo recipients (P = 0.0014). Substantial breadth of spike-specific CD8+ and CD4+ T cell responses was reported after vaccination.

The immunoSEQ Assay was the method used to sequence TCRbeta CDR3 regions. After extraction, genomic DNA underwent amplification by bias-controlled multiplex PCR, followed by high-throughput sequencing. Processing in the source paper ran as follows. To quantify the absolute abundance of each unique TCRbeta CDR3 region, sequences were collapsed and filtered. T cell fraction was estimated by normalizing TCRbeta template counts to usable DNA, with usable DNA measured through amplification of reference genes found in all nucleated cells. Repertoire TCRs were annotated as SARS-CoV-2-specific when V gene, CDR3 amino acid sequence and J gene were exactly matched to a known reactive TCR set. The reference SARS-CoV-2 TCR set came from MIRA and was filtered for enrichment in COVID-19-positive ImmuneCODE repertoires, removing public or cross-reactive TCRs. Using the MIRA antigens, annotated TCRs were further analysed by specific ORF or by position within an ORF. Depth was the summed frequency of annotated unique rearrangements, while breadth was defined as annotated unique rearrangements over total unique productive rearrangements. Two-sided Wilcoxon rank-sum tests were used to compare TCR breadth between groups. The immuneACCESS repertoire file appears here via TCRdb, limited to in-frame rearrangements. These files lack a portion of the clones; in checked studies, under half of the deficit traces to unresolved V genes, and the cause of the others is not known. V, J and clone size are those of that table, while D and trimming were read from the DNA. Present in this sample are about 440,000 clones, 90% of which were seen just once. The ten biggest clones cover less than 5.5% of the sample.

As for this clone: Its recognized antigen is unknown. No much larger clone is present one base from it, and per-base qualities are unavailable.

CDR1 and CDR2 were assigned from the germline V gene as KGHSH and LQKENI. The CDR3 has 12 amino acids, counting the end cysteine and phenylalanine. Of the read, only the CDR3 DNA is kept; its 36 bases are in frame from base 1. The V end loses 5 bases and the J end loses 0 bases, and a stretch of 3 bases separates them. The source of this sequence is a person between 18 and 59 years old who received the Ad26.COV2.S COVID-19 vaccine or a placebo. Recombination connected TRBV18 to TRBJ2-3; no D gene can be assigned with confidence. Specimen: peripheral blood, collected in a trial of Ad26.COV2.S vaccine versus placebo. The CDR3 protein is CASSDSTDTQYF. The nucleotide sequence is TGTGCCAGCTCAGACAGCACAGATACGCAGTATTTT.